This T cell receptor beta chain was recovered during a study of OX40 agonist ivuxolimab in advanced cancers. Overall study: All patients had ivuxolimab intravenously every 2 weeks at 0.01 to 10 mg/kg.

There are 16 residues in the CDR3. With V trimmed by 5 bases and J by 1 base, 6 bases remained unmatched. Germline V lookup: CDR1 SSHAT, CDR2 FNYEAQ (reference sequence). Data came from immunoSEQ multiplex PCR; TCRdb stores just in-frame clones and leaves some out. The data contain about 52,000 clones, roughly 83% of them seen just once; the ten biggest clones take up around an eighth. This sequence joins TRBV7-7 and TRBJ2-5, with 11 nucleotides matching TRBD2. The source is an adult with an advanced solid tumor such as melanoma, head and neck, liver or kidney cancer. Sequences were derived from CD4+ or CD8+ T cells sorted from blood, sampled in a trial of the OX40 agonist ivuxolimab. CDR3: CASSLLAGGSQETQYF. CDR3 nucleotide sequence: TGTGCCAGCAGCCTCCTAGCGGGGGGCTCCCAAGAGACCCAGTACTTC.